The clone carrying this TCR beta chain was detected many times. This sample was included in a study of early T cells in non-severe SARS-CoV-2 infection. Each CDR3 protein is one row after TCRdb ran MiXCR on the 5' RACE reads. The sample shows 35,000 to 50,000 distinct CDR3 sequences, approximately 7.1% of them seen only once. Germline assignment: CDR1 SGDLS and CDR2 YYNGEE. Trimming pared 0 bases from V and 0 bases from J, leaving 13 bases between. The CDR3 contains 17 residues. This TCR derives from an adult who was a healthcare worker with PCR-confirmed SARS-CoV-2 infection or an uninfected control (not recorded which). This sequence joins TRBV9 and TRBJ2-1; TRBD2 might be the D (6 bases). Specimen: whole blood. The CDR3 here is CASSVGDSSSSYNEQFF. The CDR3 DNA reads as TGTGCCAGCAGCGTAGGGGACTCCTCGAGCTCCTACAATGAGCAGTTCTTC.